The 8 T cell receptor beta chains reported below all come from one sample, sequenced in a study of blood T cell repertoires in COVID-19. The table came from immunoSEQ multiplex PCR; TCRdb's copy has only in-frame clones and leaves some out. The profile covers roughly 250,000 clones, with about 88% appearing a single time and about 1.5% taken by the ten largest. Material: PBMCs or T cells enriched from blood (not recorded which). The receptors were sampled from a woman aged 50 to 65 who had recovered from COVID-19.

This chain joins TRBV7-2 and TRBJ1-5, with D perhaps matching TRBD1 (5 bases). CDR3 length equals 13 residues. The germline CDR1 and CDR2 sequences are SGHTA and FQGNSA. Between the trimmed V and J ends, which lost 4 bases and 5 bases, there was a span of 9 bases. Here the CDR3 reads CASSSTAYQPQHF. In DNA, the CDR3 is TGTGCCAGCAGCTCGACAGCTTATCAGCCCCAGCATTTT.

The V and J genes are TRBV18 and TRBJ1-6; perhaps TRBD1 as D (6 bases). In germline, CDR1 is KGHSH, CDR2 LQKENI. V lost 3 bases to trimming and J lost 8 bases, with 14 bases between them. CDR3 size: 15 residues. The CDR3 spells CASSPVDSHDSPLHF. Written as DNA, the CDR3 is TGTGCCAGCTCACCCGTGGACAGCCATGATTCACCCCTCCACTTT.

The chain recombines TRBV15 with TRBJ2-5, with 11 positions matching TRBD2. The germline V gene has CDR1 LNHNV and CDR2 YYDKDF (reference sequence). The CDR3 is made up of 16 amino acids. With V trimmed by 4 bases and J by 5 bases, 9 bases remained unmatched. The CDR3 reads CATSMGSGRAEETQYF. The CDR3 DNA is TGTGCCACCAGCATGGGTAGCGGGAGGGCCGAGGAGACCCAGTACTTC. Complete variable domain (other parts from reference TRBV15 and TRBJ2-5): DAMVIQNPRYQVTQFGKPVTLSCSQTLNHNVMYWYQQKSSQAPKLLFHYYDKDFNNEADTPDNFQSRRPNTSFCFLDIRSPGLGDTAMYLCATSMGSGRAEETQYFGPGTRLLVL.

V usage is TRBV5-1 and J usage is TRBJ2-5; TRBD2 agrees at 14 bases. The germline V gene encodes CDR1 SGHRS and CDR2 YFSETQ. The CDR3 runs 17 residues. V lost 4 bases and J lost 4; bases outside the gene matches: 9. This CDR3 reads CASSPGTSGSYGETQYF. CDR3 in DNA: TGCGCCAGCAGCCCCGGGACTAGCGGGAGCTATGGAGAGACCCAGTACTTC.

The V gene is TRBV4-1, the J gene TRBJ1-3; D gene unclear. Trimming shortened V by 1 base and J by 0 bases, and 10 bases separated the two germline ends. Germline CDR1 is MGHRA and CDR2 is YSYEKL. The CDR3 consists of 16 residues. The CDR3 loop is CASSQGAFLSGNTIYF. DNA of the CDR3: TGCGCCAGCAGCCAAGGAGCGTTTCTCTCTGGAAACACCATATATTTT.

The chain carries TRBV2 and TRBJ2-1, with D perhaps TRBD2 (5 bases). CDR3 length: 15 residues. Trimming removed 10 bases at V and 4 bases at J, with 20 bases between. Germline V gene lookup returns CDR1 SNHLY and CDR2 FYNNEI. The CDR3 sequence is CATQTLRTDYNEQFF. The DNA for the CDR3 is TGTGCCACACAGACCCTGAGGACTGATTACAATGAGCAGTTCTTC.

The V and J genes are TRBV15 and TRBJ1-4; D may be TRBD1 (5 bases). Germline V CDR1 and CDR2: LNHNV, YYDKDF (reference sequence). V was clipped by 3 bases and J by 7 bases, with 18 bases between them. The CDR3 totals 16 residues. Here the CDR3 reads CATSRGGVAASEKLFF. In nucleotides, the CDR3 is TGTGCCACCAGCAGGGGGGGGGTGGCAGCGAGTGAAAAACTGTTTTTT.

V and J are TRBV30 and TRBJ1-1, with a weak D call TRBD1 (5 bases). The CDR3 runs 13 residues. Germline CDR1 reads GTSNPN; CDR2 reads SVGIG (reference sequence). Trimming took 2 bases from V and 3 from J, leaving 10 bases between them. The CDR3 nucleotides are TGTGCCTGGAGTTCAGGGCTTTACACTGAAGCTTTCTTT. As protein: CAWSSGLYTEAFF.